Listed below are T cell receptor beta chains from one sample, sequenced in a study of beta chain features in type 1 diabetes. The repertoire was sequenced with immunoSEQ multiplex PCR; TCRdb's copy has only in-frame clones and lacks some. This table holds about 140,000 clones, roughly 9.7% found once. The sequencing sample was made of central memory CD4+ T cells from blood. The receptor set was obtained from a woman in her thirties or forties in good health. Each CDR3 is given with its conserved first and last residue. D genes are given only for firm matches. Clone size is stated in some rows and not others, as once, few, many or a class when expanded.

d_call	clone_size	v_call	j_call	cdr3_nt	cdr3_aa
NA	few	TRBV6-1	TRBJ1-5	TGTGCCAGCAGTGAGACACAGGGTTTTCAGCCCCAGCATTTT	CASSETQGFQPQHF
TRBD1	many	TRBV5-1	TRBJ2-7	TGCGCCAGCAGCTCCGGACAGGTGAACATCTACGAGCAGTACTTC	CASSSGQVNIYEQYF
NA	NA	TRBV12-5	TRBJ1-5	TGTGCTAGTGGTTTGACTACGACAGCAAATCAGCCCCAGCATTTT	CASGLTTTANQPQHF
NA	NA	TRBV4-3	TRBJ2-1	TGCGCCAGCAGCCAAGTTCGAGGGGGTTACAATGAGCAGTTCTTC	CASSQVRGGYNEQFF
NA	few	TRBV5-6	TRBJ2-7	TGTGCCAGCAGCTTTGGGGCCGCGGGGTCCTACGAGCAGTACTTC	CASSFGAAGSYEQYF
TRBD2	NA	TRBV5-1	TRBJ2-2	TGCGCCAGCAGCTTCAGCGGGGGAAAATCCGGGGAGCTGTTTTTT	CASSFSGGKSGELFF
NA	NA	TRBV12-5	TRBJ1-1	TGTGCTAGTGGTTTGGTACTTGCCGGGACTGCTGAAGCTTTCTTT	CASGLVLAGTAEAFF
NA	NA	TRBV7-2	TRBJ2-5	TGTGCCAGCAGCCTCCTGCTACAAGAGACCCAGTACTTC	CASSLLLQETQYF
NA	NA	TRBV4-2	TRBJ1-3	TGTGCCAGCAGCCAAGAGACTAGCTGGGGAAGTGGAAACACCATATATTTT	CASSQETSWGSGNTIYF
NA	few	TRBV9	TRBJ2-2	TGTGCCAGCAGCGTAGACAGTTTCAACACCGGGGAGCTGTTTTTT	CASSVDSFNTGELFF
TRBD2	few	TRBV29-1	TRBJ2-3	TGCAGCGTTGCGGGACTAGCGGGGGGGAATACGCAGTATTTT	CSVAGLAGGNTQYF
TRBD1	NA	TRBV11-2	TRBJ2-5	TGTGCCAGCAGCCAAGGACAGGGGCCTTGGGAGACCCAGTACTTC	CASSQGQGPWETQYF
NA	few	TRBV6-1	TRBJ1-1	TGTGCCAGCAGTGAACAAACATACACTGAAGCTTTCTTT	CASSEQTYTEAFF
TRBD1	NA	TRBV19	TRBJ1-1	TGTGCCAGCGGAAGACCGAACAGGGGGAACACTGAAGCTTTCTTT	CASGRPNRGNTEAFF
TRBD1	few	TRBV5-6	TRBJ2-3	TGTGCCAGCAGCTTGGTGGCAGGGGGCGGACGCGGGACAGATACGCAGTATTTT	CASSLVAGGGRGTDTQYF
TRBD1	NA	TRBV19	TRBJ2-7	TGTGCCAGTAGTACCACCGGGACAGGGAACTACGAGCAGTACTTC	CASSTTGTGNYEQYF
NA	few	TRBV11-2	TRBJ2-3	TGTGCCAGCAGCTTTACAGCCACAGATACGCAGTATTTT	CASSFTATDTQYF
NA	NA	TRBV5-6	TRBJ2-7	TGTGCCAGCAGCTTGGGGGTTTGGGCCAGCGAGCAGTACTTC	CASSLGVWASEQYF
TRBD1	NA	TRBV5-6	TRBJ2-1	TGTGCCAGCAGCTTGTATTCAGGGGGATTAGAGCAGTTCTTC	CASSLYSGGLEQFF
TRBD2	NA	TRBV27	TRBJ2-1	TGTGCCAGCAGTTTAAGGACTAGCGGGGGGGCGAATGAGCAGTTCTTC	CASSLRTSGGANEQFF
TRBD1	NA	TRBV2	TRBJ2-1	TGTGCCAGCAGTGTGAGACAGGGGGCGGGCAATGAGCAGTTCTTC	CASSVRQGAGNEQFF
TRBD1	medium-sized	TRBV29-1	TRBJ2-7	TGCAGCGTCACGACAGGGACCTACGAGCAGTACTTC	CSVTTGTYEQYF
TRBD1	many	TRBV7-2	TRBJ2-3	TGTGCCAGCAGCCCGGGGACAGGGAACACAGATACGCAGTATTTT	CASSPGTGNTDTQYF
NA	NA	TRBV5-1	TRBJ1-1	TGCGCCAGCCGGGAGGGCCAGGGTTTTTCTGAAGCTTTCTTT	CASREGQGFSEAFF
TRBD2	NA	TRBV9	TRBJ2-1	TGTGCCAGCAGCGCCCTGACTAGCGGGGGGGCCTACAATGAGCAGTTCTTC	CASSALTSGGAYNEQFF
NA	NA	TRBV27	TRBJ1-5	TGTGCCAGCAGTTTAATGGCAGGGTCCAATCAGCCCCAGCATTTT	CASSLMAGSNQPQHF
TRBD1	NA	TRBV9	TRBJ2-1	TGTGCCAGCAGCCCTCGACAGGGGTCCTACAATGAGCAGTTCTTC	CASSPRQGSYNEQFF
TRBD2	NA	TRBV10-3	TRBJ2-3	TGTGCCATCAGCTCATCTAGCGGGGTCACAGATACGCAGTATTTT	CAISSSSGVTDTQYF
NA	few	TRBV2	TRBJ2-3	TGTGCCAGCAGTGGTCTTAGGTCAGGGGATACGCAGTATTTT	CASSGLRSGDTQYF
NA	few	TRBV9	TRBJ2-1	TGTGCCAGCAGCGTAGCCGACGCGACTTATGAGCAGTTCTTC	CASSVADATYEQFF
NA	NA	TRBV5-1	TRBJ1-4	TGCGCCAGCAGCTTGGGCAGGAATGAAAAACTGTTTTTT	CASSLGRNEKLFF
NA	many	TRBV19	TRBJ2-2	TGTGCCAGTAGTCAACAGGGTACCGGGGAGCTGTTTTTT	CASSQQGTGELFF
TRBD1	NA	TRBV7-2	TRBJ2-7	TGTGCCAGCAGCCCGAGACAGGGATCCTACGAGCAGTACTTC	CASSPRQGSYEQYF
NA	NA	TRBV5-1	TRBJ2-5	TGCGCCAGCAGCCAGCAGGGCCAAGAGACCCAGTACTTC	CASSQQGQETQYF
TRBD2	many	TRBV13	TRBJ2-7	TGTGCCAGCAGCTTAGGTACTATTTCCGGACTAGCATCCTACTACGAGCAGTACTTC	CASSLGTISGLASYYEQYF
NA	NA	TRBV18	TRBJ2-3	TGTGCCAGCTCACCCCTAAGCACAGATACGCAGTATTTT	CASSPLSTDTQYF
TRBD1	NA	TRBV6-1	TRBJ1-2	TGTGCCAGCAGAAGGGACAGGGATAACTATGGCTACACCTTC	CASRRDRDNYGYTF
NA	NA	TRBV7-9	TRBJ1-2	TGTGCCAGCAGCCACATCGGGACTGGCGCCTATGGCTACACCTTC	CASSHIGTGAYGYTF
TRBD2	few	TRBV4-3	TRBJ2-5	TGCGCCAGCAGCCCCGACAGGACGGGGGGGACCCGGGAGACCCAGTACTTC	CASSPDRTGGTRETQYF
TRBD1	few	TRBV6-1	TRBJ1-5	TGTGCCATCGACAGGGGGAGGAATCAGCCCCAGCATTTT	CAIDRGRNQPQHF
NA	NA	TRBV7-9	TRBJ2-2	TGTGCCAGCAGCGCCCCGGCGGGGGCGACCACCGGGGAGCTGTTTTTT	CASSAPAGATTGELFF
NA	many	TRBV6-1	TRBJ1-3	TGTGCCAGCAGTAGGGAGCTTTCCTCTGGAAACACCATATATTTT	CASSRELSSGNTIYF
TRBD1	many	TRBV19	TRBJ2-7	TGTGCCAGTACCAACTGGGGGCAGGGGGCCAACGAGCAGTACTTC	CASTNWGQGANEQYF
NA	few	TRBV11-2	TRBJ2-6	TGTGCCAGCAGCTTAGACAGTCGGGATATCTCTGGGGCCAACGTCCTGACTTTC	CASSLDSRDISGANVLTF
NA	many	TRBV6-5	TRBJ2-5	TGTGCCAGCAGTTACGCCATAACAGGGCTGGGAGAGACCCAGTACTTC	CASSYAITGLGETQYF
TRBD1	few	TRBV27	TRBJ2-3	TGTGCCAGCCGCCTATCGACAGGGGCAGGGTCGACCCCGTATTTT	CASRLSTGAGSTPYF
TRBD1	NA	TRBV5-1	TRBJ2-1	TGCGCCAGCAGCCAACTCCAGGGGGTCAATGAGCAGTTCTTC	CASSQLQGVNEQFF